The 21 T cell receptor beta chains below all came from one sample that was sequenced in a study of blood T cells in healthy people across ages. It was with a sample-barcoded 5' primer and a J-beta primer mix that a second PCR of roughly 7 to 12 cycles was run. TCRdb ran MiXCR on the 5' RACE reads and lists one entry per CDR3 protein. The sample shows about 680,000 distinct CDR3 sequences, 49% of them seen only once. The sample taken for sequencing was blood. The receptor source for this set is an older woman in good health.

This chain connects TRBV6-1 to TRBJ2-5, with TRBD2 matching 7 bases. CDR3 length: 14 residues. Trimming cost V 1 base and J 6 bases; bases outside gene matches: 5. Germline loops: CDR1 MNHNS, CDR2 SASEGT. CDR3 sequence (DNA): TGTGCCAGCAGTGAAGACGGCGGGAGTAAGACCCAGTACTTC. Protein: CASSEDGGSKTQYF.

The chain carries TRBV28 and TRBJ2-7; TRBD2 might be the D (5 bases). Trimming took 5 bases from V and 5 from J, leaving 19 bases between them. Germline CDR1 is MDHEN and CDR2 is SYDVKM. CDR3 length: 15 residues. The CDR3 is CASSLNRLWRDEQYF. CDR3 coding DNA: TGTGCCAGCAGTCTCAATCGCCTTTGGCGGGACGAGCAGTACTTC.

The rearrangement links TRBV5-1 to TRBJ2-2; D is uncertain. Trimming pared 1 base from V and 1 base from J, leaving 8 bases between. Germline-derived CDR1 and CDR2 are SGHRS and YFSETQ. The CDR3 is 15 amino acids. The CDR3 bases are TGCGCCAGCAGCTTGAGGCAGCTGAACACCGGGGAGCTGTTTTTT. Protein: CASSLRQLNTGELFF.

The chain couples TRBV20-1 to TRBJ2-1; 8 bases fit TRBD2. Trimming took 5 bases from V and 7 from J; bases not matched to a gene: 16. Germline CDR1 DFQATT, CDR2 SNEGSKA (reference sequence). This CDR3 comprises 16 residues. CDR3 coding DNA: TGCAGTGCTCCCTACGCCCTAAGCGGGAGAACGAATGAGCAGTTCTTC. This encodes CSAPYALSGRTNEQFF.

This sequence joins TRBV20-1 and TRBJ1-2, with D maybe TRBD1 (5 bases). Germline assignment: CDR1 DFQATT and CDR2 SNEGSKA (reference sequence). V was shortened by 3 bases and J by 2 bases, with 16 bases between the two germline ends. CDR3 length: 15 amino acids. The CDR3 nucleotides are TGCAGTGCTAGGGACCCTGGGACCCAAAACTATGGCTACACCTTC. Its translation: CSARDPGTQNYGYTF.

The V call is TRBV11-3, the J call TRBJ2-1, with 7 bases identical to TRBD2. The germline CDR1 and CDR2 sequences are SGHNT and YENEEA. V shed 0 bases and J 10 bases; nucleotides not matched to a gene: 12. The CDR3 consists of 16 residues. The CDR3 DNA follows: TGTGCCAGCAGCTTAGATACGGGGCTAGCGGAGGGGGAGCAGTTCTTC. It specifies CASSLDTGLAEGEQFF.

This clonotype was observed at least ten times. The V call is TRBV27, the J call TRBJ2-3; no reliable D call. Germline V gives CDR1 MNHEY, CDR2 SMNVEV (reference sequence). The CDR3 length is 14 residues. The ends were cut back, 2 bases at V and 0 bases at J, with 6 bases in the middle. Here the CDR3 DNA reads TGTGCCAGCAGTTTAGGGGTTAGCACAGATACGCAGTATTTT. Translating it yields CASSLGVSTDTQYF.

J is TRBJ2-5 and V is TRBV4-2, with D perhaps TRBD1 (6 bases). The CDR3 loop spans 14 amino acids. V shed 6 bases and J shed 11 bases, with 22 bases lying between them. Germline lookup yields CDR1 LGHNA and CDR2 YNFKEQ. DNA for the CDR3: TGTGCCAGCAGGCCCGCCAGGGGTGGGAATGAGCAGTACTTC. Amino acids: CASRPARGGNEQYF.

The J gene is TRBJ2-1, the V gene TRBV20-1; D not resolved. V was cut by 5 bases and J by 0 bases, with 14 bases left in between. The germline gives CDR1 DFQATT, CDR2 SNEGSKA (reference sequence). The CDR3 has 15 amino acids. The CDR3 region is CSAGPPSGSYNEQFF. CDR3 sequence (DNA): TGCAGTGCTGGCCCGCCGTCGGGCTCCTACAATGAGCAGTTCTTC.

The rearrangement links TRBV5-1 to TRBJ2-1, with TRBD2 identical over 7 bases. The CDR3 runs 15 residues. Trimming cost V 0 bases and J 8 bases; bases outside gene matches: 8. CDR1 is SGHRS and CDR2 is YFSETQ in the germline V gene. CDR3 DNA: TGCGCCAGCAGCTTGGCTCTAGCGGTCTGGGATGAGCAGTTCTTC. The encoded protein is CASSLALAVWDEQFF.

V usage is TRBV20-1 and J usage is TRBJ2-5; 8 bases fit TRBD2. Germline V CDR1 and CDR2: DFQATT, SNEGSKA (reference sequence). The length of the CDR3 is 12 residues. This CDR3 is CSGGGHQETQYF. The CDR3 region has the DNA TGCAGCGGGGGGGGGCACCAAGAGACCCAGTACTTC.

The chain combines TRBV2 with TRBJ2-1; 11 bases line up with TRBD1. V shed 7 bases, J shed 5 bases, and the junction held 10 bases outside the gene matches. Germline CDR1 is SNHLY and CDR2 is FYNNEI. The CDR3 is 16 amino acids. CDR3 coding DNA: TGTGCCAGCAATTCCAGGACAGGGGGCTACGACAATGAGCAGTTCTTC. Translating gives CASNSRTGGYDNEQFF.

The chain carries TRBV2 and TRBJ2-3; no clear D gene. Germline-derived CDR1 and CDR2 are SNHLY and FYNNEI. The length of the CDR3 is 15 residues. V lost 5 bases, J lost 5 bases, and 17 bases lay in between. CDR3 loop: CASSRMGFMGDTQYF. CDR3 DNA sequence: TGTGCCAGCAGTCGAATGGGGTTTATGGGAGATACGCAGTATTTT.

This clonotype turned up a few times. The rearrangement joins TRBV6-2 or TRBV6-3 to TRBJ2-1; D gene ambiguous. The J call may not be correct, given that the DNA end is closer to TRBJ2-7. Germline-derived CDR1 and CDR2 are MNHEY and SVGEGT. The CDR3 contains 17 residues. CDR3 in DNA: TGTGCCAGCAGTTACACAATACGGCGGACCTCCTACAATGAGCAGTACTTC. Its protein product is CASSYTIRRTSYNEQYF.

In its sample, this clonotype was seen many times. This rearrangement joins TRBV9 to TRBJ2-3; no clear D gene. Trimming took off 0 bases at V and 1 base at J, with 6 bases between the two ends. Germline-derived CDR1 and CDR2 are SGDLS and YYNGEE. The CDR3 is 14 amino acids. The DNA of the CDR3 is TGTGCCAGCAGCGTAGAGGGCGGCACAGATACGCAGTATTTT. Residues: CASSVEGGTDTQYF.

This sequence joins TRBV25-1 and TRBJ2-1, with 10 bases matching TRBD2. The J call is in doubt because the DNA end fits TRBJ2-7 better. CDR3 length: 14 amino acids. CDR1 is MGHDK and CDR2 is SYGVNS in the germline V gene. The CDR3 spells CASQLAGLYNEQYF. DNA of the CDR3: TGTGCCAGCCAACTAGCGGGGTTATACAATGAGCAGTACTTC.

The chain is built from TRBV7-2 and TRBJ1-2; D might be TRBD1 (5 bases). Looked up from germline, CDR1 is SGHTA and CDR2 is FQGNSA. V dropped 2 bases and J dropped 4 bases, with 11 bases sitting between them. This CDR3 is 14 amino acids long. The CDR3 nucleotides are TGTGCCAGCAGCTTATCAAACCAGGGCTATGGCTACACCTTC. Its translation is CASSLSNQGYGYTF.

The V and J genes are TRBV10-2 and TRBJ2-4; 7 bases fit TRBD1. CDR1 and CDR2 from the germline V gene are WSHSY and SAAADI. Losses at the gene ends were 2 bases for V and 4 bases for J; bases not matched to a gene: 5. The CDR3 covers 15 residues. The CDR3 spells CASSEDRENKNIQYF. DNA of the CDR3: TGCGCCAGCAGTGAGGACAGGGAAAATAAAAACATTCAGTACTTC.

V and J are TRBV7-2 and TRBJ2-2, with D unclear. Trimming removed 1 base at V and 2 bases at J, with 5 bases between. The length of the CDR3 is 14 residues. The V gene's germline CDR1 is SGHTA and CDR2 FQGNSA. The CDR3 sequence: CASSLVRNTGELFF. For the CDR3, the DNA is TGTGCCAGCAGCTTAGTTCGAAACACCGGGGAGCTGTTTTTT.

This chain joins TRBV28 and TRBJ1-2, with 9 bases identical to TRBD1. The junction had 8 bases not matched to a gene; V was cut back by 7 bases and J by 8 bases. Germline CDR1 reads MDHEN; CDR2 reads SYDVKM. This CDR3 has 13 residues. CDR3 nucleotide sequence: TGTGCCAGCACCGTCGGACAGGGGTACGGCTACACCTTC. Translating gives CASTVGQGYGYTF.

The CDR3 protein is CASTPLAGGNYNEQFF. CDR3 nucleotide sequence: TGTGCCAGCACGCCCTTAGCGGGAGGGAACTACAATGAGCAGTTCTTC. V is TRBV6-2 or TRBV6-3 and J is TRBJ2-1; 11 nucleotides match TRBD2. Germline V gives CDR1 MNHEY, CDR2 SVGEGT. Trimming took 7 bases from V and 3 from J; bases not matched to a gene: 8. The CDR3 extends over 16 amino acids.